The TCR beta chain described here comes from a study of OX40 agonist ivuxolimab in advanced cancers. At the level of the study: Six ivuxolimab dose levels, 0.01 to 10 mg/kg, were given intravenously every 2 weeks.

Method: immunoSEQ multiplex PCR; TCRdb's copy keeps in-frame clones and lacks some. Of some 80,000 clones listed, about 90% are singletons. This clone has a single count. CDR3 length: 14 amino acids. V gave up 0 bases and J gave up 9 bases, with 12 bases separating them. Looked up from germline, CDR1 is LGHNA and CDR2 is YSLEER. The chain employs TRBV4-3 and TRBJ1-5; D uncertain. Sequencing was performed on CD4+ or CD8+ T cells sorted from blood, taken in a trial of the OX40 agonist ivuxolimab. The sequence was obtained from an adult with an advanced solid tumor such as melanoma, head and neck, liver or kidney cancer. CDR3 DNA sequence: TGCGCCAGCAGCCAAGATACGGGTATCATGCCCCAGCATTTT. Translating gives CASSQDTGIMPQHF.